Listed below are T cell receptor beta chains from one sample, sequenced in a study of cytomegalovirus exposure and HLA in healthy donors. Using immunoSEQ multiplex PCR, the repertoire was profiled, and TCRdb retains in-frame clones only, with some absent. The data show 200,000 or so clones, with around 86% seen just once and roughly 6.7% held by the top ten. Sample: PBMCs. These receptors were obtained from a man aged 40-49 years in good health and CMV-seropositive. Both conserved end residues are trimmed from each CDR3.

V: TRBV19
length: 11
J: TRBJ2-3
CDR3: ATRTSGGVTQY

V: TRBV19
length: 11
J: TRBJ1-1
CDR3: ASRGQRSFEAF

V: TRBV7-2
length: 17
J: TRBJ2-7
CDR3: ASSLHLAGGISTSYEQY

V: TRBV6-5
length: 12
J: TRBJ2-7
CDR3: ASSSPGSANEQY

V: TRBV9
length: 11
J: TRBJ2-5
CDR3: ASSVDAGETQY

V: TRBV10-3
length: 14
J: TRBJ2-3
CDR3: AISEAGTSITDTQY

V: TRBV9
length: 14
J: TRBJ2-3
CDR3: ASSISGGVSTDTQY

V: TRBV28
length: 12
J: TRBJ2-1
CDR3: ASSFGFQNNEQF

V: TRBV18
length: 12
J: TRBJ1-2
CDR3: ASSPRQGVEGYT

V: TRBV30
length: 11
J: TRBJ1-2
CDR3: AYYRGSNYGYT

V: TRBV29-1
length: 10
J: TRBJ1-2
CDR3: SVEDIGYGYS

V: TRBV2
length: 14
J: TRBJ1-4
CDR3: ASQQGQGRWGEKLF

V: TRBV30
length: 11
J: TRBJ1-3
CDR3: AWGQLSGNTIY

V: TRBV28
length: 13
J: TRBJ2-5
CDR3: ASSLFSGGAETQY

V: TRBV11-2
length: 11
J: TRBJ1-3
CDR3: ASSPSGRNTIY

V: TRBV9
length: 12
J: TRBJ2-7
CDR3: ASSAIDGAYEQY

V: TRBV27
length: 13
J: TRBJ2-7
CDR3: ASSLGQGFYHEQY

V: TRBV14
length: 12
J: TRBJ1-1
CDR3: ASSQDWIGSEAF

V: TRBV4-1
length: 13
J: TRBJ2-1
CDR3: ASSQGLAPGNEQF

V: TRBV19
length: 13
J: TRBJ2-1
CDR3: ASSIDRVTSDEQF

V: TRBV21-1
length: 14
J: TRBJ2-2
CDR3: ASSKEGTGEIGELF

V: TRBV7-2
length: 12
J: TRBJ1-1
CDR3: ASSAGILNTEAF

V: TRBV10-1
length: 13
J: TRBJ2-3
CDR3: ASSLRDTYTDTQY

V: TRBV29-1
length: 15
J: TRBJ1-3
CDR3: SVEDAFRGRPGNTIY

V: TRBV5-4
length: 12
J: TRBJ2-1
CDR3: ASSELTGYNEQF

V: TRBV7-3
length: 11
J: TRBJ1-2
CDR3: ASSSSTVYGYT

V: TRBV5-6
length: 12
J: TRBJ2-7
CDR3: ASSQQVRNYEQY

V: TRBV19
length: 10
J: TRBJ1-1
CDR3: ASSMSRQRAF

V: TRBV28
length: 14
J: TRBJ2-6
CDR3: ASSSGLFSGANVLT

V: TRBV7-2
length: 13
J: TRBJ1-3
CDR3: ASSLEGQAGNTIY

V: TRBV19
length: 10
J: TRBJ2-5
CDR3: ASSVSGETQY

V: TRBV5-5
length: 12
J: TRBJ1-5
CDR3: ASSWGTGDQPQH

V: TRBV30
length: 15
J: TRBJ2-2
CDR3: AWSEPAGTANTGELF

V: TRBV5-1
length: 11
J: TRBJ2-7
CDR3: ASSLTATYEQY

V: TRBV4-3
length: 18
J: TRBJ2-3
CDR3: ASSQDHGTSGGANPDTQY

V: TRBV29-1
length: 10
J: TRBJ1-1
CDR3: SGGEMNTEAF

V: TRBV29-1
length: 10
J: TRBJ1-5
CDR3: SAIWGGQPQH

V: TRBV5-1
length: 10
J: TRBJ2-2
CDR3: ATPGTGGELF

V: TRBV21-1
length: 11
J: TRBJ1-1
CDR3: ASSKQGETEAF

V: TRBV6-1
length: 13
J: TRBJ2-3
CDR3: ASSEYPGGPGTQY

V: TRBV7-2
length: 12
J: TRBJ1-1
CDR3: ASSFLGGDTEAF

V: TRBV6-1
length: 12
J: TRBJ2-7
CDR3: ASGRDMTSYEQY

V: TRBV10-2
length: 9
J: TRBJ2-5
CDR3: ASTNAETQY

V: TRBV7-8
length: 12
J: TRBJ1-3
CDR3: ASSLTGGGNTIY

V: TRBV7-9
length: 12
J: TRBJ1-6
CDR3: ASSLEGALSPLH

V: TRBV10-3
length: 14
J: TRBJ2-7
CDR3: AISESAGAPGYEQY

V: TRBV5-1
length: 13
J: TRBJ1-3
CDR3: ASSLAQGSGNTIY

V: TRBV7-2
length: 11
J: TRBJ1-2
CDR3: ASSSGVNYGYT

V: TRBV2
length: 10
J: TRBJ1-1
CDR3: ASSHQTQGAF

V: TRBV7-2
length: 13
J: TRBJ1-3
CDR3: ASTEIQGYGNTIY

V: TRBV6-1
length: 9
J: TRBJ1-1
CDR3: ASRGTAEAF

V: TRBV28
length: 10
J: TRBJ1-1
CDR3: ASKTGNTEAF